A selection of T cell receptor beta chains follows, all from one sample in a study of T cell changes during pregnancy in multiple sclerosis. Assay: immunoSEQ multiplex PCR; the TCRdb copy retains only in-frame clones and omits some. The sample holds tens of thousands of clones, 85% to 95% seen once. Specimen: CD8+ T cells from peripheral blood mononuclear cells, collected in the first trimester of pregnancy. The receptors here all came from a female donor with multiple sclerosis, enrolled in a pregnancy study. The CDR3 runs from the conserved cysteine through the conserved F or W. D genes are given only for firm matches. Some rows have no size entry. The others give once, few or many, or a class for an expanded clone.

D gene: TRBD1
J gene: TRBJ2-1
clone size: few
V gene: TRBV6-4
CDR3 DNA: TGTGCCAGCAGTGACGGGGACAGGGACTACAATGAGCAGTTCTTC
CDR3 protein: CASSDGDRDYNEQFF

D gene: TRBD1
J gene: TRBJ2-7
clone size: NA
V gene: TRBV7-2
CDR3 DNA: TGTGCCAGCAGCCCAGCGAGGGACAGGGGCTACGAGCAGTACTTC
CDR3 protein: CASSPARDRGYEQYF

D gene: TRBD1
J gene: TRBJ2-3
clone size: NA
V gene: TRBV11-1
CDR3 DNA: TGTGCCAGCAGCGTAACAGGGGTCCCTGAGCACCTAAGGGATACGCAGTATTTT
CDR3 protein: CASSVTGVPEHLRDTQYF

D gene: TRBD1
J gene: TRBJ2-5
clone size: NA
V gene: TRBV5-4
CDR3 DNA: TGTGCCTACAGGGGGCCGCAAGAGACCCAGTACTTC
CDR3 protein: CAYRGPQETQYF

D gene: NA
J gene: TRBJ2-7
clone size: NA
V gene: TRBV21-1
CDR3 DNA: TGTGCCAGCAGCAAAAGTGGGACCCTAGCGGGACGCTACGAGCAGTACTTC
CDR3 protein: CASSKSGTLAGRYEQYF

D gene: TRBD2
J gene: TRBJ2-1
clone size: NA
V gene: TRBV30
CDR3 DNA: TGTGCCTGGGCGGGACTAGCGGGAGGAAATGAGCAGTTCTTC
CDR3 protein: CAWAGLAGGNEQFF

D gene: NA
J gene: TRBJ1-1
clone size: NA
V gene: TRBV13
CDR3 DNA: TGTGCCAGCAGCTTAGAGGGGACTGAAGCTTTCTTT
CDR3 protein: CASSLEGTEAFF

D gene: TRBD1
J gene: TRBJ2-7
clone size: NA
V gene: TRBV27
CDR3 DNA: TGTGCCAGCGGCTCGACAGGGTCAAGCGAGCAGTACTTC
CDR3 protein: CASGSTGSSEQYF

D gene: NA
J gene: TRBJ2-7
clone size: once
V gene: TRBV7-6
CDR3 DNA: TGTGCCAGCAGCGGCGGGCCTTTTCACGAGCAGTACTTC
CDR3 protein: CASSGGPFHEQYF

D gene: TRBD1
J gene: TRBJ2-2
clone size: NA
V gene: TRBV7-9
CDR3 DNA: TGTGCCAGCAGCACCCCTGGACAGGAAAAGCCCGGGGAGCTGTTTTTT
CDR3 protein: CASSTPGQEKPGELFF

D gene: TRBD1
J gene: TRBJ2-1
clone size: NA
V gene: TRBV6-5
CDR3 DNA: TGTGCCAGCAGCTGGACAGGGAGTGAGCAGTTCTTC
CDR3 protein: CASSWTGSEQFF

D gene: TRBD2
J gene: TRBJ2-5
clone size: NA
V gene: TRBV6-6
CDR3 DNA: TGTGCCAGCAGTAAACTAGCGGGGGTTGAGACCCAGTACTTC
CDR3 protein: CASSKLAGVETQYF

D gene: TRBD1
J gene: TRBJ2-2
clone size: NA
V gene: TRBV29-1
CDR3 DNA: TGCAGCGCCCTAGGCCCCCTGACAGGGGACACCGGGGAGCTGTTTTTT
CDR3 protein: CSALGPLTGDTGELFF

D gene: TRBD1
J gene: TRBJ2-1
clone size: NA
V gene: TRBV7-6
CDR3 DNA: TGTGCCAGCAGCCCCCCCCGGGGACAGGGTTCCTACAATGAGCAGTTCTTC
CDR3 protein: CASSPPRGQGSYNEQFF

D gene: TRBD1
J gene: TRBJ2-2
clone size: NA
V gene: TRBV5-6
CDR3 DNA: TGTGCCAGCAGCCCGGGACAGTTAAACACCGGGGAGCTGTTTTTT
CDR3 protein: CASSPGQLNTGELFF

D gene: TRBD1
J gene: TRBJ2-1
clone size: NA
V gene: TRBV4-1
CDR3 DNA: TGCGCCAGCAGCCCGGGACAGGGAAATGAGCAGTTCTTC
CDR3 protein: CASSPGQGNEQFF

D gene: TRBD1
J gene: TRBJ1-5
clone size: NA
V gene: TRBV27
CDR3 DNA: TGTGCCAGCAGTCCACAGGGGGCCCAGCCCCAGCATTTT
CDR3 protein: CASSPQGAQPQHF

D gene: NA
J gene: TRBJ2-6
clone size: NA
V gene: TRBV9
CDR3 DNA: TGTGCCAGCAGCCCCCCAAGGGCCAACGTCCTGACTTTC
CDR3 protein: CASSPPRANVLTF

D gene: NA
J gene: TRBJ2-7
clone size: once
V gene: TRBV28
CDR3 DNA: TGTGCCAGCAGTTCGGACAGTCCCCTAAGCTCCTACGAGCAGTACTTC
CDR3 protein: CASSSDSPLSSYEQYF

D gene: TRBD1
J gene: TRBJ1-1
clone size: once
V gene: TRBV14
CDR3 DNA: TGTGCCAGCAGCCAAGGAGGGGGCAGGGAGGCAGCTTTCTTT
CDR3 protein: CASSQGGGREAAFF

D gene: NA
J gene: TRBJ2-5
clone size: once
V gene: TRBV6-5
CDR3 DNA: TGTGCCAGCAGTTACGGGCAGAACCAAGAGACCCAGTACTTC
CDR3 protein: CASSYGQNQETQYF

D gene: TRBD1
J gene: TRBJ2-1
clone size: NA
V gene: TRBV29-1
CDR3 DNA: TGCAGCGCCAGAGGACAGGGGGCTCTAAATGAGCAGTTCTTC
CDR3 protein: CSARGQGALNEQFF

D gene: TRBD1
J gene: TRBJ1-6
clone size: NA
V gene: TRBV10-3
CDR3 DNA: TGTGCCACCGGGACAGGGCGGGATTCACCCCTCCACTTT
CDR3 protein: CATGTGRDSPLHF

D gene: NA
J gene: TRBJ1-4
clone size: few
V gene: TRBV4-2
CDR3 DNA: TGTGCCAGCTCCCCTAATATGGAGGTGGAAAAACTGTTTTTT
CDR3 protein: CASSPNMEVEKLFF

D gene: NA
J gene: TRBJ2-2
clone size: NA
V gene: TRBV6-5
CDR3 DNA: TGTGCCACCTCATCGGACACCGGGGAGCTGTTTTTT
CDR3 protein: CATSSDTGELFF

D gene: TRBD1
J gene: TRBJ1-1
clone size: NA
V gene: TRBV4-1
CDR3 DNA: TGCGCCAGCAGCCAACAGGGACAGGGGGGGACTGAAGCTTTCTTT
CDR3 protein: CASSQQGQGGTEAFF

D gene: NA
J gene: TRBJ2-7
clone size: NA
V gene: TRBV27
CDR3 DNA: TGTGCCAGCAGTCCACCTGGAACTAGCTACGAGCAGTACTTC
CDR3 protein: CASSPPGTSYEQYF

D gene: NA
J gene: TRBJ1-1
clone size: NA
V gene: TRBV4-1
CDR3 DNA: TGCGCCAGCAGCCAAGACAGGGGAGGGGACACTGAAGCTTTCTTT
CDR3 protein: CASSQDRGGDTEAFF

D gene: NA
J gene: TRBJ2-1
clone size: once
V gene: TRBV25-1
CDR3 DNA: TGTGCCAGCAGTGACCCGGGACACGGATCCTCCTACAATGAGCAGTTCTTC
CDR3 protein: CASSDPGHGSSYNEQFF

D gene: TRBD1
J gene: TRBJ2-1
clone size: NA
V gene: TRBV6-5
CDR3 DNA: TGTGCCAGCAGTTACCGGGACAGGGCGAATAGTGAGCAGTTCTTC
CDR3 protein: CASSYRDRANSEQFF

D gene: TRBD1
J gene: TRBJ2-1
clone size: NA
V gene: TRBV4-2
CDR3 DNA: TGTGCCAGCAGCCAAGATCTCGCCGGGACAGGGTTATACAATGAGCAGTTCTTC
CDR3 protein: CASSQDLAGTGLYNEQFF

D gene: NA
J gene: TRBJ1-1
clone size: NA
V gene: TRBV7-9
CDR3 DNA: TGTGCCGTTATGAACACTGAAGCTTTCTTT
CDR3 protein: CAVMNTEAFF